This T cell receptor beta chain was identified during a study of OX40 agonist ivuxolimab in advanced cancers. Study-level points and caveats: With doses of 0.1 to 3.0 mg/kg, CD4+ and CD8+ blood T cells had undergone clonal expansion by week 6.

Repertoires were generated with immunoSEQ multiplex PCR, while TCRdb's copy carries only in-frame clones and drops some. This table has about 82,000 clones, over 65% appearing once. On this clone: The target antigen is unknown.

The CDR3 extends over 17 amino acids. The germline CDR1 and CDR2 sequences are SGHRS and YFSETQ. The V and J ends lost 0 bases and 5 bases, in that order; junction bases with no gene match: 9. This clonotype was obtained from an adult with an advanced solid tumor such as melanoma, head and neck, liver or kidney cancer. This material consisted of CD4+ or CD8+ T cells sorted from blood, taken in a trial of the OX40 agonist ivuxolimab. The V call is TRBV5-1, the J call TRBJ2-4; TRBD1 aligns across 9 bases. The CDR3 sequence: CASSLAGDRVVENIQYF. The CDR3 bases are TGCGCCAGCAGCTTGGCCGGGGACAGGGTAGTGGAAAACATTCAGTACTTC.